Shown below are 11 T cell receptor beta chains from a single sample sequenced in a study of Graves' ophthalmopathy and Graves' hyperthyroidism. RNA transcripts served as template for amplifying TCR beta CDR3 sequences. HTBI primers were used in a first-round RT-PCR, which preceded a second-round multiplex PCR. TCRdb re-derived calls from the multiplex PCR reads in MiXCR, one entry per CDR3 protein. The sample carries some 1.1 million distinct CDR3 sequences, less than 45% recorded once. The sample comprised peripheral blood or thyroid tissue (not recorded which). The source of these receptors is an adult man with Graves' hyperthyroidism.

The chain couples TRBV25-1 to TRBJ2-7; D remains ambiguous. The CDR3 is made up of 14 amino acids. Germline values: CDR1 MGHDK, CDR2 SYGVNS. The V gene lost 6 bases and the J gene lost 4 bases, with 16 bases spanning the gap. CDR3 DNA: TGTGCCAGCAGCTTGGTTGGGGTTGGGTACGAGCAGTACTTC. It specifies CASSLVGVGYEQYF.

This clonotype showed up many times. The V call is TRBV29-1, the J call TRBJ1-1, with 8 bases aligning to TRBD1. The CDR3 runs to 14 residues. The junction had 11 bases not matched to a gene; V was cut back by 5 bases and J by 6 bases. Germline V lookup: CDR1 SQVTM, CDR2 ANQGSEA. The CDR3 reads CSVRLRLQGAEAFF. The CDR3 DNA reads TGCAGCGTTCGTCTGAGATTACAGGGGGCTGAAGCTTTCTTT.

This clonotype has just a few counts. This rearrangement joins TRBV10-3 to TRBJ2-7, with TRBD1 matching 10 bases. Per germline, CDR1 ENHRY and CDR2 SYGVKD. The CDR3 extends over 17 amino acids. With V trimmed by 5 bases and J by 3 bases, 13 bases remained unmatched. The chain's CDR3 is CAISRVSRTGGFYEQYF. CDR3 in DNA: TGTGCCATCAGTCGGGTATCTAGGACAGGGGGGTTCTACGAGCAGTACTTC.

This clonotype has only a few counts. The V and J genes are TRBV14 and TRBJ2-7, with no clear D. CDR1 is SGHDN and CDR2 is FVKESK in the germline V gene. V lost 0 bases, J lost 0 bases, and 6 bases lay in between. The CDR3 covers 14 residues. CDR3 protein: CASSQETASYEQYF. The CDR3 DNA reads TGTGCCAGCAGCCAAGAAACTGCCTCCTACGAGCAGTACTTC.

The chain employs TRBV25-1 and TRBJ1-1; no clear D. This CDR3 contains 13 residues. Trimming stripped 8 bases from V and 6 bases from J, with 16 bases between. Germline V gene lookup returns CDR1 MGHDK and CDR2 SYGVNS. CDR3 coding DNA: TGTGCCAGCGCGCGGGCGGGCAGCCCTGAAGCTTTCTTT. Its protein product is CASARAGSPEAFF.

The chain links TRBV7-9 to TRBJ1-1; D is unclear. The CDR3 is 16 amino acids. Germline V gene data show CDR1 as SEHNR and CDR2 as FQNEAQ (reference sequence). Trimming removed 3 bases at V and 5 bases at J, with 19 bases between. The CDR3 region has the DNA TGTGCCAGCAGCTTTACTTCGACGGCCGGAGAGACTGAAGCTTTCTTT. Translation gives CASSFTSTAGETEAFF.

With regard to this clonotype: A much larger clone differs by one base, so this may be a read error. This chain uses TRBV29-1 with TRBJ1-2, with a tentative D call TRBD1 (5 bases). The germline V gene encodes CDR1 SQVTM and CDR2 ANQGSEA. There are 14 residues in the CDR3. The CDR3: CSAGRQPPNHGYTF. In DNA, the CDR3 is TGCAGCGCAGGACGACAGCCGCCTAACCATGGCTACACCTTC.

The chain combines TRBV4-3 with TRBJ1-2; weak D call: TRBD1 (6 bases). Germline lookup yields CDR1 LGHNA and CDR2 YSLEER. The CDR3 loop spans 15 amino acids. V lost 3 bases to trimming and J lost 4 bases, with 15 bases between them. This chain's CDR3 is CASSQGGGGPYGYTF. CDR3 nucleotide sequence: TGCGCCAGCAGCCAGGGAGGAGGGGGTCCCTATGGCTACACCTTC.

About this clonotype: Given a much more abundant clone one base away, this may be a read error. This chain links TRBV19 with TRBJ1-1; 11 bases fit TRBD1. Trimming removed 10 bases from V and 6 bases from J; junction bases left unmatched: 13. The CDR3 sequence is 15 residues long. Germline CDR1 LNHDA, CDR2 SQIVND (reference sequence). CDR3 region: CATLRDRGTIAEAFF. The DNA of the CDR3 is TGTGCCACCCTCCGGGACAGGGGGACTATAGCTGAAGCTTTCTTT.

This clonotype was counted a single time. A read error is likely, as this CDR3 ends without the conserved phenylalanine or tryptophan. The DNA is left out, because the CDR3 cannot be placed on it with certainty; the CDR3 is given as TCRdb lists it. The V call is TRBV12-3 or TRBV12-4, the J call TRBJ1-3; the tabulated D call, TRBD1, remains unverified against the DNA. The CDR3 length equals 12 residues, ends included. The CDR3 sequence is CASSLIGRGADT.

The chain carries TRBV20-1 and TRBJ2-3; D perhaps matches TRBD2 (5 bases). The CDR3 is 12 amino acids. Germline V gene sequence: CDR1 DFQATT, CDR2 SNEGSKA (reference sequence). Trimming shortened V by 3 bases and J by 9 bases, and 13 bases separated the two germline ends. This CDR3 is CSARLVEVTQYF. CDR3 coding DNA: TGCAGTGCTAGGCTAGTGGAGGTCACGCAGTATTTT.